Below, 16 T cell receptor beta chains from the same sample are listed, as sequenced in a study of spatial heterogeneity in lung cancer. Time point defined: blood at routine non-recurrence follow-up after resection. In TCRdb, the 5' RACE reads were re-called with MiXCR into one record per CDR3 protein. The sample comprises around 3,000 distinct CDR3 sequences, over 50% of which are singletons, and approximately 3.1% rests with the top ten. The starting material was PBMCs, obtained at follow-up. The receptors stem from a male donor with early-stage non-small cell lung cancer.

As regards this clonotype: This beta chain lies outside the target of a library built for alpha chains; its clone size means little. The rearrangement uses TRBV15 and TRBJ2-5, with D possibly being TRBD2 (5 bases). CDR1 and CDR2 (germline): LNHNV, YYDKDF (reference sequence). Trimming took off 2 bases at V and 5 bases at J, with 12 bases between the two ends. CDR3 length: 14 amino acids. The CDR3 DNA sequence: TGTGCCACCAGCAGATATCTAGCATTCGAGACCCAGTACTTC. This sequence encodes CATSRYLAFETQYF.

This clonotype is judged large (0.1 to 1%). The library was designed around alpha chains, so this beta chain is a stray read whose abundance carries little weight. CDR3 DNA: TGTGCCAGCAGTGAAGTAACTACGGTGAAGAATACGCAGTATTTT. Its translation is CASSEVTTVKNTQYF. The gene calls are TRBV6-1 and TRBJ2-3; D gene ambiguous. The V gene lost 1 base and the J gene lost 7 bases, with 15 bases spanning the gap. CDR3 length: 15 residues. In germline, CDR1 is MNHNS, CDR2 SASEGT.

On this clonotype itself: Since the library was made to target alpha chains, this beta chain is a stray read and its abundance is not meaningful. V usage is TRBV4-2 and J usage is TRBJ2-2; no clear D. Trimming cost V 2 bases and J 2 bases, with 9 bases left between them. The CDR3 is made up of 15 amino acids. Germline V gene sequence: CDR1 LGHNA, CDR2 YNFKEQ. The DNA of the CDR3 is TGTGCCAGCAGCCAAATCACTGGAAACACCGGGGAGCTGTTTTTT. Translated, it gives CASSQITGNTGELFF.

Worth noting for this clonotype: Since the library was made to target alpha chains, this beta chain is a stray read and its abundance is not meaningful. The chain links TRBV12-3 or TRBV12-4 to TRBJ2-7, with D tentatively TRBD1 or TRBD2 (5 bases each). The CDR3 loop spans 13 amino acids. V shed 6 bases and J shed 6 bases, with 15 bases lying between them. The CDR3 bases are TGTGCCAGCAGCAGGGATCGGGAAGGCGAGCAGTACTTC. This sequence encodes CASSRDREGEQYF.

This clonotype was detected a few times. Because this beta chain is a stray read in a library intended to capture alpha chains, its abundance should not be given much weight. V usage is TRBV4-2 and J usage is TRBJ2-7; 8 bases map to TRBD1. Losses at the gene ends were 2 bases for V and 13 bases for J; bases not matched to a gene: 10. Germline assignment: CDR1 LGHNA and CDR2 YNFKEQ. This CDR3 is built from 13 residues. The CDR3 sequence is CASSQNPGQGIYF. CDR3 bases: TGTGCCAGCAGCCAAAACCCCGGACAGGGAATCTACTTC.

Details on this clonotype: Little can be read into the size of this beta chain, an off-target read in a library designed for alpha chains. In DNA, the CDR3 is TGTGCCAGCAGCTTAGCCAGTTGGGGGCTGCTGTTTTTT. Translation gives CASSLASWGLLFF. The J gene is TRBJ2-2, the V gene TRBV7-8, with D perhaps matching TRBD1 (6 bases). Germline lookup yields CDR1 SGHVS and CDR2 FQNEAQ. V gave up 0 bases and J gave up 13 bases, with 12 bases separating them. The CDR3 spans 13 residues.

About this clonotype: Little can be read into the size of this beta chain, an off-target read in a library designed for alpha chains. This chain joins TRBV6-5 and TRBJ1-5; D possibly corresponds to TRBD1 (6 bases). The CDR3 spans 18 residues. Germline CDR1 is MNHEY and CDR2 is SVGAGI. V was cut by 6 bases and J by 1 base, with 22 bases left in between. The CDR3 nucleotides are TGTGCCAGCAGACCCCTTATGACCGGGACACTGAGCAATCAGCCCCAGCATTTT. This codes for CASRPLMTGTLSNQPQHF.

As concerns this clonotype: This beta chain is an off-target read within a library intended for alpha chains, so its frequency means little. CDR3 region: CASSQDFGDDEQYF. Written as DNA, the CDR3 is TGTGCCAGCAGCCAAGATTTTGGAGACGACGAGCAGTACTTC. The V call is TRBV4-2, the J call TRBJ2-7; D call uncertain. Trimming stripped 0 bases from V and 5 bases from J, with 11 bases between. This CDR3 spans 14 amino acids. Germline-derived CDR1 and CDR2 are LGHNA and YNFKEQ.

In regard to this clonotype: This beta chain slipped into a library made for alpha chains as a stray read, so its size is not meaningful. The gene calls are TRBV5-1 and TRBJ2-1; D is unresolved. The V end lost 5 bases, the J end lost 9 bases, and 9 bases lay between the germline ends. Germline V lookup: CDR1 SGHRS, CDR2 YFSETQ. This CDR3 has 11 residues. As DNA, the CDR3 is TGCGCCAGCAGGATCATTGGTGAGCAGTTCTTC. It translates to CASRIIGEQFF.

As to this clonotype: Since it is a stray read in a library aimed at alpha chains, this beta chain has a size that is not meaningful. The chain links TRBV11-2 to TRBJ2-1; 7 bases line up with TRBD2. V dropped 0 bases and J dropped 14; count of bases not matched to a gene: 7. Germline CDR1 reads SGHAT; CDR2 reads FQNNGV. This CDR3 contains 13 residues. The CDR3 sequence: CASSLDPSGGEFF. The CDR3 coding sequence is TGTGCCAGCAGCTTAGATCCGTCGGGAGGCGAGTTCTTC.

Comments on this clonotype: Within a library made for alpha chains, this beta chain is off target, and its count is uninformative. The V and J genes are TRBV5-6 and TRBJ2-1, with D perhaps TRBD2 (5 bases). CDR3 length: 16 residues. Germline CDR1 is SGHDT and CDR2 is YYEEEE. V dropped 1 base and J dropped 5 bases, with 16 bases sitting between them. The CDR3 bases are TGTGCCAGCAGCTTGCCTCTTGAGCGGCTGGACAATGAGCAGTTCTTC. This encodes CASSLPLERLDNEQFF.

In this sample, this clonotype turned up a few times. Since it is a stray read in a library aimed at alpha chains, this beta chain has a size that is not meaningful. The CDR3 reads CASSQDRDRETGAKNIQYF. As DNA, the CDR3 is TGTGCCAGCAGCCAAGACCGGGACAGGGAAACAGGAGCCAAAAACATTCAGTACTTC. V usage is TRBV14 and J usage is TRBJ2-4; 9 nucleotides align to TRBD1. V shed 0 bases, J shed 0 bases, and the junction held 9 bases outside the gene matches. Germline V gene data show CDR1 as SGHDN and CDR2 as FVKESK. The CDR3 has 19 amino acids.

This clonotype was recorded a few times. This beta chain is an off-target read within a library intended for alpha chains, so its frequency means little. This chain connects TRBV29-1 to TRBJ2-5, with 7 positions matching TRBD1. The germline CDR1 and CDR2 sequences are SQVTM and ANQGSEA. The CDR3 covers 11 residues. After removal of 7 bases from V and 2 bases from J, the junction contained 1 base not matched to a gene. The CDR3 loop is CSGGQQETQYF. The CDR3, as DNA: TGCAGCGGGGGACAGCAAGAGACCCAGTACTTC.

Comments on this clonotype: Because the library targeted alpha chains, this beta chain is an off-target read whose size means little. The J gene is TRBJ2-1, the V gene TRBV18, with no clear D. Germline CDR1 and CDR2: KGHSH and LQKENI. The V end lost 3 bases, the J end lost 5 bases, and 11 bases lay between the germline ends. The CDR3 is made up of 14 amino acids. In nucleotides, the CDR3 is TGTGCCAGCTCACCCACCTCCCTCCACAATGAGCAGTTCTTC. It is translated as CASSPTSLHNEQFF.

About this clonotype: Little can be read into the size of this beta chain, an off-target read in a library designed for alpha chains. This chain joins TRBV7-2 and TRBJ2-6; no definite D call. The germline V gene has CDR1 SGHTA and CDR2 FQGNSA. V was pared by 2 bases and J by 0 bases, with 5 bases between. This CDR3 spans 15 amino acids. The CDR3: CASSLKLSGANVLTF. The CDR3 region has the DNA TGTGCCAGCAGCTTAAAACTCTCTGGGGCCAACGTCCTGACTTTC.

This clonotype occurred a few times. Being off target in a library aimed at alpha chains, this beta chain has a size of little meaning. The chain couples TRBV6-1 to TRBJ2-1, with 9 bases identical to TRBD1. With 6 bases clipped from V and 8 bases from J, the junction kept 8 bases outside the gene matches. CDR1 and CDR2 (germline): MNHNS, SASEGT. CDR3 length: 14 amino acids. This CDR3 reads CASRGGQGTHEQFF. CDR3 in DNA: TGTGCCAGCAGAGGGGGACAGGGAACCCATGAGCAGTTCTTC.